These 5 T cell receptor beta chains were all obtained from the same sample, sequenced in a study of regulatory T cells in long-lasting Graves disease. Time point noted: newly diagnosed GD, antithyroid drugs for less than 3 months. Isolated PBMC RNA provided the starting material for the TCR library. In building TCR beta libraries, iRepertoire HTBI primers were used together with Arm-PCR of CDR3 regions. Each CDR3 protein gets one entry after TCRdb re-called the multiplex PCR reads with MiXCR. The sample yields some 340,000 distinct CDR3 sequences, roughly 12% seen once. These data were also filed under a second study, of T cells in Graves' hyperthyroidism and ophthalmopathy.

Sequenced material: peripheral blood mononuclear cells (PBMCs), taken at new diagnosis, from a patient treated with antithyroid drugs. These receptors all stem from a woman aged 18-35 years with Graves disease.

There are many counts of this clonotype. This rearrangement joins TRBV7-3 to TRBJ2-1; the D call may be TRBD1 or TRBD2 (5 bases each). The CDR3 covers 16 residues. The germline CDR1 and CDR2 sequences are SGHTA and FQGTGA. V was trimmed by 6 bases and J by 2 bases, leaving 17 bases between them. The CDR3 coding sequence is TGTGCCAGCAGGCCCTCTTTGGGACGGACCTACAATGAGCAGTTCTTC. It translates to CASRPSLGRTYNEQFF.

As concerns this clonotype: Being one base from a much bigger clone, this may be a read error. The chain recombines TRBV6-1 with TRBJ2-6; no clear D gene. Germline V gives CDR1 MNHNS, CDR2 SASEGT. Trimming stripped 6 bases from V and 8 bases from J, with 14 bases between. The CDR3 consists of 14 residues. CDR3 sequence (DNA): TGTGCCAGCAGAATACCACCACAGTCCAACGTCCTGACTTTC. It is translated as CASRIPPQSNVLTF.

This clonotype was seen a few times. The rearrangement joins TRBV5-1 to TRBJ1-1; 8 bases map to TRBD1. Germline V lookup: CDR1 SGHRS, CDR2 YFSETQ. The CDR3 runs to 15 residues. V lost 2 bases, J lost 1 base, and 4 bases stayed unmatched. The CDR3 bases are TGCGCCAGCAGCTTAAGGACAGGGCAGAACACTGAAGCTTTCTTT. This sequence encodes CASSLRTGQNTEAFF.

This clonotype occurred once. A much larger clone lies one base from this, so it may be a read error. The genes are TRBV20-1 and TRBJ2-7; 11 bases match TRBD2. The CDR3 loop spans 15 amino acids. Trimming at V came to 5 bases and at J to 6 bases, leaving 12 bases not matched to a gene. Looked up from germline, CDR1 is DFQATT and CDR2 is SNEGSKA (reference sequence). CDR3 region: CSAGPPALAGGEQYV. The DNA of the CDR3 is TGCAGTGCTGGCCCTCCGGCGCTAGCGGGAGGCGAGCAGTACGTC.

This clonotype was observed at least ten times. The chain employs TRBV27 and TRBJ1-5; D remains unclear. This CDR3 comprises 10 residues. Germline values: CDR1 MNHEY, CDR2 SMNVEV (reference sequence). The V end was cut by 7 bases, the J end by 5 bases, with 3 bases between. DNA for the CDR3: TGTGCCAGCACGGATCAGCCCCAGCATTTT. Translated: CASTDQPQHF.